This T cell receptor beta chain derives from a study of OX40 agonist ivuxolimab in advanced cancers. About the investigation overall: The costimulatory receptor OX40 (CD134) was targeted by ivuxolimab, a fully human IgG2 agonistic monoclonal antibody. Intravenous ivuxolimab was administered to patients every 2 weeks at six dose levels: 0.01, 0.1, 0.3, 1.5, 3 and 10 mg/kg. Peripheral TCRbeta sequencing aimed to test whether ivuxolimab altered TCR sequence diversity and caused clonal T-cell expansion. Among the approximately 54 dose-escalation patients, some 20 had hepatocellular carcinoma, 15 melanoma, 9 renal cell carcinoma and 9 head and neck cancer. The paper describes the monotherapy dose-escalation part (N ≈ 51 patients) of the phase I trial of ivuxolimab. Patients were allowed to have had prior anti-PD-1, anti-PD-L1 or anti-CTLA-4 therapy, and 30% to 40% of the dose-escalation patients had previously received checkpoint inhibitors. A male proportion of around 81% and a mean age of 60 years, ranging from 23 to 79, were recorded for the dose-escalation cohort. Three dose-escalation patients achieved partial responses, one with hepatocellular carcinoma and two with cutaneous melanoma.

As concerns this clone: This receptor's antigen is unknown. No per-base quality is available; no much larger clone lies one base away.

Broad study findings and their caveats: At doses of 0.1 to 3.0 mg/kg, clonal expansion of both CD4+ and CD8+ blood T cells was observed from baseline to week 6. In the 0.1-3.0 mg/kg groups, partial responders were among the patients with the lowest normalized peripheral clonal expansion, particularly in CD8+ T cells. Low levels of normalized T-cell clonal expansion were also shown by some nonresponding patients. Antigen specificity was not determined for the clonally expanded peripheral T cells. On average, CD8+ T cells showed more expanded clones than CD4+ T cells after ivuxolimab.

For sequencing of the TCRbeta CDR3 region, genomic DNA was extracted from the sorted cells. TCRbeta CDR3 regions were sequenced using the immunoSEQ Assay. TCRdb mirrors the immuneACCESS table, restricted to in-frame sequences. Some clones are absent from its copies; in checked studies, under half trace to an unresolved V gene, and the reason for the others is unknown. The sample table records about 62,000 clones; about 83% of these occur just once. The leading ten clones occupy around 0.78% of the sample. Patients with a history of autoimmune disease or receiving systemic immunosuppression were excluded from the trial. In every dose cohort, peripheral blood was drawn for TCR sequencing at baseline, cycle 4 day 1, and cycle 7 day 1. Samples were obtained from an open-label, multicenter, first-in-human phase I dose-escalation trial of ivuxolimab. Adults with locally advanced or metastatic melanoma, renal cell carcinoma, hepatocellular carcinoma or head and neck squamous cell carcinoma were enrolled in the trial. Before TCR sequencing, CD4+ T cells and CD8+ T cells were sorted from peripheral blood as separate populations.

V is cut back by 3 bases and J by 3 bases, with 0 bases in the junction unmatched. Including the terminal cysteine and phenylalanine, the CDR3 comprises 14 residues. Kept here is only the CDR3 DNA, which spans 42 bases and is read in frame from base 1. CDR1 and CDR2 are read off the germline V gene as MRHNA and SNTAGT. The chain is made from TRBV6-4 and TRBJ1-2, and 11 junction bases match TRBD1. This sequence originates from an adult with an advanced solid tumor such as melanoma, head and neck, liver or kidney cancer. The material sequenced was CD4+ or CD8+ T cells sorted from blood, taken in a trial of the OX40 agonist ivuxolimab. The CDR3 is CASSEGQGDYGYTF. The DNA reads TGTGCCAGCAGTGAGGGACAGGGGGACTATGGCTACACCTTC.